The T cell receptor beta chain described here comes from a study of cytomegalovirus exposure and HLA in healthy donors. Study-wide context: Genotyping of under 500 donors showed that around 81% belonged to the Caucasian-associated ancestry cluster. Study observations and caveats: Most of the TCR beta V segments (in an earlier analysis) were productive either about 87% or about 30% of the time. The authors considered a cluster of highly shared sequence variants likely to be a sequencing artifact.

Primers: 60 Vbeta forward and 13 Jbeta reverse. Sequenced by immunoSEQ multiplex PCR; TCRdb stores in-frame clones only, minus some. Among 170,000 or so clones, about three quarters were seen once, and the ten largest hold 5.7%. As for this clone: Its specificity is unknown.

V was shortened by 6 bases and J by 3 bases, with 8 bases between the two germline ends. CDR1 and CDR2 from the germline V gene are MNHEY and SMNVEV (reference sequence). This CDR3 has 13 amino acids. This chain links TRBV27 with TRBJ1-4; D gene ambiguous. Specimen: PBMCs. This sequence originates from a man aged 40-55 years in good health and CMV-seronegative. The CDR3 DNA sequence: TGTGCCAGCAGGCAGAGGGCTAATGAAAAACTGTTTTTT. Protein: CASRQRANEKLFF.